The subject of this entry is one T cell receptor (beta chain). Its antigen is not known. These data are taken from a study of OX40 agonist ivuxolimab in advanced cancers. Whole-study results and caveats: At 0.1 to 3.0 mg/kg and by week 6, clonal expansion occurred in CD4+ and CD8+ blood T cells. The average count of expanded clones was higher among CD8+ T cells than among CD4+.

The CDR3 sequence is 14 residues long. V gave up 0 bases and J gave up 2 bases, with 8 bases separating them. Germline CDR1 is MGHRA and CDR2 is YSYEKL. Blood got drawn at baseline, again on cycle 4 day 1, and then on cycle 7 day 1. The method was immunoSEQ multiplex PCR; TCRdb's version includes in-frame clones alone and lacks a portion of them. In the table there are more than 40,000 clones, roughly 89% of which are singletons. The material sequenced was CD4+ or CD8+ T cells sorted from blood, taken in a trial of the OX40 agonist ivuxolimab. This TCR derives from an adult with an advanced solid tumor such as melanoma, head and neck, liver or kidney cancer. This sequence joins TRBV4-1 and TRBJ2-7; D perhaps matches TRBD2 (6 bases). CDR3 nucleotide sequence: TGCGCCAGCAGCCAAGAGGGGGAGGCCTACGAGCAGTACTTC. It translates to CASSQEGEAYEQYF.